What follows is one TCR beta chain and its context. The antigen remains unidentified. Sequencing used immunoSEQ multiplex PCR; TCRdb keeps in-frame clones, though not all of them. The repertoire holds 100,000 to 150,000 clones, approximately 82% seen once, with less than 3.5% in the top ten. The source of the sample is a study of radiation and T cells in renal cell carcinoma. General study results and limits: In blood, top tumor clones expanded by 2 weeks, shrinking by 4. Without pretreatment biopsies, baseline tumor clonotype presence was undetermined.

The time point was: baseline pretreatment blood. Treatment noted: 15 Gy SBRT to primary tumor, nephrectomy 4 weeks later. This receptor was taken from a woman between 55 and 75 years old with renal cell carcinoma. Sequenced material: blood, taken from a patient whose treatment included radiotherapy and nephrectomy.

This chain's CDR3 is CASRTLTGTNYEQYF. In DNA, the CDR3 is TGTGCCAGCAGGACCCTTACAGGGACCAACTACGAGCAGTACTTC. This chain uses TRBV28 with TRBJ2-7; possibly TRBD1 for D (6 bases). Trimming pared 6 bases from V and 3 bases from J, leaving 18 bases between. The CDR3 loop spans 15 amino acids. Germline CDR1 and CDR2: MDHEN and SYDVKM.